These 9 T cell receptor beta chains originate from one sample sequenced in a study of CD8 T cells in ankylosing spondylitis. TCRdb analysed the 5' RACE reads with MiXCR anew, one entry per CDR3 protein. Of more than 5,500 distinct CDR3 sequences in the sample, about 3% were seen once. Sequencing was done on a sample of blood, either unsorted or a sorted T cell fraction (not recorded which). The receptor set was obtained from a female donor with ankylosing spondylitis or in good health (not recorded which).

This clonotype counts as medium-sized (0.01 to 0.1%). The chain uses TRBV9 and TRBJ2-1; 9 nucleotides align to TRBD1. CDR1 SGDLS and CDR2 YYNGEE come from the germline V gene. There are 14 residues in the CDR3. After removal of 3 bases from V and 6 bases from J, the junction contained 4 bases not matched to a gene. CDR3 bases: TGTGCCAGCAGCGGGGGACAGGGAAGCAATGAGCAGTTCTTC. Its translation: CASSGGQGSNEQFF.

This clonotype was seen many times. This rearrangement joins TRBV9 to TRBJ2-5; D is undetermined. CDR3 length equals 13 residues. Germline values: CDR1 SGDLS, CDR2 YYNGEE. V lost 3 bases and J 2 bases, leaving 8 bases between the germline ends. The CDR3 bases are TGTGCCAGCAGCGCAGGTATTCAAGAGACCCAGTACTTC. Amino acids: CASSAGIQETQYF.

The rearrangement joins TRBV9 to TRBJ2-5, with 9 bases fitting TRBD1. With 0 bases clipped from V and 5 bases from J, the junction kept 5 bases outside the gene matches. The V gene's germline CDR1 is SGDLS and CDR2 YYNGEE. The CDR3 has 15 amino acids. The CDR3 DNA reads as TGTGCCAGCAGCGTAGAAGGACAGGGGCGGGAGACCCAGTACTTC. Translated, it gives CASSVEGQGRETQYF. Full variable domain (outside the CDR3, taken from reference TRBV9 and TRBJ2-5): DSGVTQTPKHLITATGQRVTLRCSPRSGDLSVYWYQQSLDQGLQFLIQYYNGEERAKGNILERFSAQQFPDLHSELNLSSLELGDSALYFCASSVEGQGRETQYFGPGTRLLVL.

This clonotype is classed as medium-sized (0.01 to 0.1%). The chain's CDR3 is CASSPGRSLYEQYF. Here the CDR3 DNA reads TGTGCCAGCAGTCCGGGACGGAGTCTCTACGAGCAGTACTTC. The chain links TRBV9 to TRBJ2-7; the D call may be TRBD1 or TRBD2 (5 bases each). Per germline, CDR1 SGDLS and CDR2 YYNGEE. This CDR3 is 14 amino acids long. The ends were cut back, 5 bases at V and 3 bases at J, with 15 bases in the middle.

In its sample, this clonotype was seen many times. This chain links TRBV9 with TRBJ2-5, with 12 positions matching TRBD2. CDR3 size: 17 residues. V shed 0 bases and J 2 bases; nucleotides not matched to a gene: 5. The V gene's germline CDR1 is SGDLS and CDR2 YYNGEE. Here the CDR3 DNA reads TGTGCCAGCAGCGTAGGGCGGCTAGCGGGAGGGCAAGAGACCCAGTACTTC. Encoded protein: CASSVGRLAGGQETQYF.

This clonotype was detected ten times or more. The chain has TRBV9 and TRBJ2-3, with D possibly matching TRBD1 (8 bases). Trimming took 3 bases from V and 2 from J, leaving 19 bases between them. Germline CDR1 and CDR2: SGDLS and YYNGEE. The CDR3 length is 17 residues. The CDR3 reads CASSGTGQGGTTDTQYF. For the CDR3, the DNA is TGTGCCAGCAGCGGGACAGGACAGGGAGGGACCACAGATACGCAGTATTTT. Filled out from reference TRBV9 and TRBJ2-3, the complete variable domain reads DSGVTQTPKHLITATGQRVTLRCSPRSGDLSVYWYQQSLDQGLQFLIQYYNGEERAKGNILERFSAQQFPDLHSELNLSSLELGDSALYFCASSGTGQGGTTDTQYFGPGTRLTVL.

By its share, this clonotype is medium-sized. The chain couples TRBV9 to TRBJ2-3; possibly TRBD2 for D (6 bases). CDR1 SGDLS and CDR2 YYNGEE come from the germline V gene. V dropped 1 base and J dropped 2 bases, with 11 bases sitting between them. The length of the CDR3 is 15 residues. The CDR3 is CASSVPAGPTDTQYF. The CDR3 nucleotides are TGTGCCAGCAGCGTACCGGCGGGGCCCACAGATACGCAGTATTTT.

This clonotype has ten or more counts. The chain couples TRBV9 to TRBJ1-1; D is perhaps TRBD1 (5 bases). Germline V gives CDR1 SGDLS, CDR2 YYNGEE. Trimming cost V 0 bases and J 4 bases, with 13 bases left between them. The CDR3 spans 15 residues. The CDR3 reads CASSVEGGTGTEAFF. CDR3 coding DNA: TGTGCCAGCAGCGTAGAAGGAGGGACGGGCACTGAAGCTTTCTTT. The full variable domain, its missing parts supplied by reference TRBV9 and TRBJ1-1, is DSGVTQTPKHLITATGQRVTLRCSPRSGDLSVYWYQQSLDQGLQFLIQYYNGEERAKGNILERFSAQQFPDLHSELNLSSLELGDSALYFCASSVEGGTGTEAFFGQGTRLTVV.

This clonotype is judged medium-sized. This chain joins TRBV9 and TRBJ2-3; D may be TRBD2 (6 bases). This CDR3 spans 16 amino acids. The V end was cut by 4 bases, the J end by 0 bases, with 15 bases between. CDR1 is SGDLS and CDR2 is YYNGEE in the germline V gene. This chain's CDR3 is CASSPGLGGSTDTQYF. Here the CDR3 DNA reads TGTGCCAGCAGCCCCGGACTGGGGGGTAGCACAGATACGCAGTATTTT.